One sample yielded the 23 T cell receptor beta chains listed below, sequenced in a study of blood T cells in healthy people across ages. Together with a sample-barcoded 5' primer, a J-beta primer mix was included in a second PCR lasting roughly 7 to 11 cycles. Using its own MiXCR run on the 5' RACE reads, TCRdb lists one record per CDR3 protein. The data contain approximately 900,000 distinct CDR3 sequences, roughly 52% of them singletons. The sequenced sample was blood. These receptors were obtained from a man in his thirties or forties in good health.

As DNA, the CDR3 is TGTGCCAGCAGTTACGCGACAGGGCCCACCCCGAGTACGCAGTATTTT. Its translation: CASSYATGPTPSTQYF. The rearrangement uses TRBV6-5 and TRBJ2-3, with 7 bases identical to TRBD1. Germline trimming cut 2 bases from V and 8 bases from J; bases unmatched to any gene: 13. Looked up from germline, CDR1 is MNHEY and CDR2 is SVGAGI. CDR3 length: 16 residues.

The chain recombines TRBV18 with TRBJ2-7; TRBD1 agrees at 10 bases. CDR1 is KGHSH and CDR2 is LQKENI in the germline V gene. The V and J ends lost 8 bases and 0 bases, in that order; junction bases with no gene match: 4. CDR3 length: 14 amino acids. CDR3 coding DNA: TGTGCCAGCCGGGACAGGGGCGGCTCCTACGAGCAGTACTTC. It encodes CASRDRGGSYEQYF. Combining the CDR3 with reference TRBV18 and TRBJ2-7 gives the whole variable domain NAGVMQNPRHLVRRRGQEARLRCSPMKGHSHVYWYRQLPEEGLKFMVYLQKENIIDESGMPKERFSAEFPKEGPSILRIQQVVRGDSAAYFCASRDRGGSYEQYFGPGTRLTVT.

This sequence joins TRBV4-1 and TRBJ2-3; TRBD1 matches 8 bases. The length of the CDR3 is 14 residues. With V trimmed by 1 base and J by 12 bases, 9 bases remained unmatched. Looked up from germline, CDR1 is MGHRA and CDR2 is YSYEKL. CDR3 bases: TGCGCCAGCAGCCAAGGACTCGGGACAGGCGATCAGTATTTT. Translation: CASSQGLGTGDQYF.

This clonotype has just one count. The chain links TRBV6-2 or TRBV6-3 to TRBJ2-7; possible D gene TRBD1, 5 bases. Trimming shortened V by 5 bases and J by 1 base, and 9 bases separated the two germline ends. This CDR3 is built from 13 residues. Per the germline V gene, CDR1 is MNHEY and CDR2 is SVGEGT. The CDR3 sequence is CASSATDSYEQYF. The CDR3 DNA reads as TGTGCCAGCAGTGCGACAGATTCCTACGAGCAGTACTTC.

The chain uses TRBV14 and TRBJ2-3; D remains unclear. Trimming shortened V by 4 bases and J by 5 bases, and 7 bases separated the two germline ends. There are 12 residues in the CDR3. Germline CDR1 SGHDN, CDR2 FVKESK. The CDR3: CASSRWQDTQYF. The CDR3 nucleotides read TGTGCCAGCAGCCGATGGCAAGATACGCAGTATTTT.

The V call is TRBV6-2 or TRBV6-3, the J call TRBJ2-1; TRBD2 matches 7 bases. This CDR3 contains 16 residues. The trim removed 4 bases at V and 4 bases at J, leaving 10 bases unmatched. In germline, CDR1 is MNHEY, CDR2 SVGEGT. The CDR3 nucleotides are TGTGCCAGCAGTTTCTACCCGGGGGGAAATTACAATGAGCAGTTCTTC. This gives the protein CASSFYPGGNYNEQFF.

The chain combines TRBV27 with TRBJ2-3, with D tentatively TRBD1 or TRBD2 (6 bases each). Germline V gene lookup returns CDR1 MNHEY and CDR2 SMNVEV (reference sequence). The length of the CDR3 is 16 residues. V gave up 6 bases and J gave up 11 bases, with 27 bases separating them. CDR3 sequence: CASRGPGRGGMVGQYF. CDR3 nucleotide sequence: TGTGCCAGCAGGGGGCCTGGCAGGGGAGGAATGGTTGGGCAGTATTTT.

The chain is built from TRBV6-1 and TRBJ2-3; the match to TRBD2 covers 9 bases. V shed 6 bases and J 2 bases; nucleotides not matched to a gene: 6. Germline loops: CDR1 MNHNS, CDR2 SASEGT. CDR3 size: 15 residues. The CDR3 DNA reads as TGTGCCAGCAGAGTTGGCGGGGGGGACACAGATACGCAGTATTTT. Amino acid sequence: CASRVGGGDTDTQYF.

The chain links TRBV7-9 to TRBJ1-6, with D possibly TRBD1 on 5 matching bases. The CDR3 runs 12 residues. CDR1 and CDR2 from the germline V gene are SEHNR and FQNEAQ (reference sequence). Trimming stripped 3 bases from V and 13 bases from J, with 10 bases between. The CDR3 DNA reads as TGTGCCAGCAGCTTTCTAGGGGAGCCCCTCCACTTT. Its protein is CASSFLGEPLHF.

The V gene is TRBV6-5, the J gene TRBJ1-1, with 7 bases aligning to TRBD1. The V segment lost 6 bases and the J segment 1 base; nucleotides outside the gene matches: 2. The CDR3 runs to 13 residues. CDR1 and CDR2 (germline): MNHEY, SVGAGI. The CDR3: CASRRGQNTEAFF. The DNA for the CDR3 is TGTGCCAGCAGGAGGGGGCAGAACACTGAAGCTTTCTTT.

The V and J genes are TRBV11-2 and TRBJ2-3; D is ambiguous. The ends were cut back, 2 bases at V and 0 bases at J, with 12 bases in the middle. CDR1 and CDR2 from the germline V gene are SGHAT and FQNNGV. There are 16 residues in the CDR3. This CDR3 reads CASSLNWITSTDTQYF. CDR3 DNA sequence: TGTGCCAGCAGCTTAAATTGGATTACTAGCACAGATACGCAGTATTTT.

This clonotype occurred a few times. The V gene is TRBV29-1, the J gene TRBJ1-1; D not resolved. Germline V gives CDR1 SQVTM, CDR2 ANQGSEA. Trimming cost V 6 bases and J 0 bases, with 17 bases left between them. This CDR3 is 15 amino acids long. The DNA of the CDR3 is TGCAGCGTATCTTTTCGCCTGATCATGAACACTGAAGCTTTCTTT. Translating gives CSVSFRLIMNTEAFF.

The rearrangement joins TRBV6-1 to TRBJ1-2; D is uncertain. CDR1 and CDR2 from the germline V gene are MNHNS and SASEGT. V lost 1 base to trimming and J lost 5 bases, with 8 bases between them. This CDR3 comprises 13 residues. CDR3 sequence: CASSEGGKYGYTF. Here the CDR3 DNA reads TGTGCCAGCAGTGAAGGCGGGAAGTATGGCTACACCTTC.

This chain joins TRBV7-8 and TRBJ2-4; TRBD1 aligns across 8 bases. This CDR3 comprises 13 residues. The germline CDR1 and CDR2 sequences are SGHVS and FQNEAQ. V dropped 5 bases and J dropped 13; count of bases not matched to a gene: 10. The CDR3 reads CASSHGTGPEQYF. CDR3 DNA: TGTGCCAGCAGCCACGGGACAGGTCCAGAGCAGTACTTC.

This chain links TRBV28 with TRBJ1-4; unclear D gene. The germline V and J ends were trimmed by 7 bases and 3 bases, with 9 bases remaining between them. CDR1 and CDR2 from the germline V gene are MDHEN and SYDVKM. The CDR3 covers 13 residues. The CDR3 nucleotides read TGTGCCAGCAAGACAATTGCTAATGAAAAACTGTTTTTT. It codes for CASKTIANEKLFF.

A few counts support this clonotype. This chain links TRBV20-1 with TRBJ2-7; D possibly corresponds to TRBD2 (6 bases). The V gene's germline CDR1 is DFQATT and CDR2 SNEGSKA (reference sequence). Trimming took 1 base from V and 1 from J, leaving 14 bases between them. The CDR3 has 15 amino acids. The CDR3: CSARAGGSLSYEQYF. DNA for the CDR3: TGCAGTGCTAGAGCCGGGGGTAGCTTGTCCTACGAGCAGTACTTC.

This chain joins TRBV6-1 and TRBJ2-3; D might be TRBD2 (6 bases). Germline assignment: CDR1 MNHNS and CDR2 SASEGT. Trimming stripped 4 bases from V and 4 bases from J, with 12 bases between. This CDR3 is built from 14 residues. CDR3 coding DNA: TGTGCCAGCAGTGGAGGGACGGGGGCAGATACGCAGTATTTT. Residues: CASSGGTGADTQYF.

The chain combines TRBV14 with TRBJ2-1; no firm D call. The CDR3 loop spans 16 amino acids. Trimming cost V 4 bases and J 0 bases, with 13 bases left between them. Looked up from germline, CDR1 is SGHDN and CDR2 is FVKESK. CDR3 coding DNA: TGTGCCAGCAGCCTTCACGGTCGCCGCTCCTACAATGAGCAGTTCTTC. It specifies CASSLHGRRSYNEQFF.

The V call is TRBV11-3, the J call TRBJ2-5; possible D gene TRBD2, 6 bases. This CDR3 spans 16 amino acids. Trimming cost V 2 bases and J 1 base, with 14 bases left between them. Germline CDR1 SGHNT, CDR2 YENEEA. CDR3 sequence (DNA): TGTGCCAGCAGCTTACGGGCGGGAAGGGCCCAAGAGACCCAGTACTTC. This gives the protein CASSLRAGRAQETQYF. Variable domain in full (rest from reference TRBV11-3 and TRBJ2-5): EAGVVQSPRYKIIEKKQPVAFWCNPISGHNTLYWYLQNLGQGPELLIRYENEEAVDDSQLPKDRFSAERLKGVDSTLKIQPAELGDSAVYLCASSLRAGRAQETQYFGPGTRLLVL.

The chain is built from TRBV29-1 and TRBJ1-1, with TRBD1 matching 8 bases. Germline CDR1 is SQVTM and CDR2 is ANQGSEA. V was clipped by 7 bases and J by 2 bases; unmatched bases: 6. CDR3 length: 13 amino acids. The CDR3 DNA sequence: TGCAGCGGCCGGACAGGGACAAACACTGAAGCTTTCTTT. Its protein is CSGRTGTNTEAFF.

CDR3 coding DNA: TGCAGCGTTGAAGTCGGTGGAGATACGCAGTATTTT. It yields the protein CSVEVGGDTQYF. J is TRBJ2-3 and V is TRBV29-1, with D unresolved. In germline, CDR1 is SQVTM, CDR2 ANQGSEA. CDR3 length equals 12 residues. V was shortened by 1 base and J by 5 bases, with 7 bases between the two germline ends.

The chain recombines TRBV3-1 with TRBJ2-3; 8 bases are a match to TRBD2. This CDR3 is 16 amino acids long. J was trimmed by 2 bases and V by 2 bases; bases with no gene match: 6. Germline V CDR1 and CDR2: LGHDT, YNNKEL (reference sequence). CDR3: CASSQNSGIPTDTQYF. DNA of the CDR3: TGTGCCAGCAGCCAAAATAGCGGGATCCCCACAGATACGCAGTATTTT.

This clonotype was seen a handful of times. The chain recombines TRBV20-1 with TRBJ2-1; 13 bases match TRBD2. Germline loops: CDR1 DFQATT, CDR2 SNEGSKA (reference sequence). J lost 6 bases, V lost 5 bases, and 16 bases had no gene match. This CDR3 comprises 18 residues. The CDR3 coding sequence is TGCAGTGCTCGACAGTCCAACAGACTAGCGGGGGGAGGCAATGAGCAGTTCTTC. This encodes CSARQSNRLAGGGNEQFF.